The 17 T cell receptor beta chains below all came from one sample that was sequenced in a study of T cells after yellow fever vaccination. TCRdb ran MiXCR on the 5' RACE reads and lists one entry per CDR3 protein. The repertoire holds just under 600,000 distinct CDR3 sequences, with roughly 14% as singletons. Sequencing used PBMCs, obtained on the day of the yellow fever booster vaccination. The receptors shown here come from a man between 25 and 39 years old who received the YFV17D yellow fever vaccine.

This clonotype was counted a few times. The CDR3 protein is CASQGLAFEQFF. CDR3 in DNA: TGTGCCAGCCAGGGGTTGGCGTTTGAGCAGTTCTTC. The rearrangement joins TRBV7-2 to TRBJ2-1; the D gene is possibly TRBD1 (6 bases). Looked up from germline, CDR1 is SGHTA and CDR2 is FQGNSA. The CDR3 loop spans 12 amino acids. Trimming removed 8 bases at V and 9 bases at J, with 14 bases between.

V and J are TRBV7-6 and TRBJ2-1; no definite D call. This CDR3 contains 15 residues. Trimming removed 7 bases from V and 0 bases from J, with 13 bases in between. The germline V gene has CDR1 SGHVS and CDR2 FNYEAQ. DNA of the CDR3: TGTGCCAGCACCTGGTCCGGCAGCTCCTACAATGAGCAGTTCTTC. This encodes CASTWSGSSYNEQFF.

This clonotype was detected only a few times. The chain carries TRBV6-1 and TRBJ2-1; the D gene is possibly TRBD1 (6 bases). Germline assignment: CDR1 MNHNS and CDR2 SASEGT. The CDR3 is 13 amino acids. V lost 6 bases and J 5 bases, leaving 11 bases between the germline ends. CDR3: CASSDRPNNEQFF. The DNA of the CDR3 is TGTGCCAGCAGCGACAGGCCCAACAATGAGCAGTTCTTC.

This clonotype was recorded a few times. This chain links TRBV25-1 with TRBJ2-7; D not resolved. Trimming stripped 8 bases from V and 5 bases from J, with 16 bases between. Germline V gene lookup returns CDR1 MGHDK and CDR2 SYGVNS. The CDR3 covers 13 residues. The CDR3 region is CASDVPGSDEQYF. The CDR3 DNA reads as TGTGCCAGCGATGTTCCTGGTTCGGACGAGCAGTACTTC.

Only a few counts were recorded for this clonotype. This chain uses TRBV7-9 with TRBJ1-1; no clear D gene. Trimming shortened V by 2 bases and J by 0 bases, and 7 bases separated the two germline ends. Germline V CDR1 and CDR2: SEHNR, FQNEAQ (reference sequence). The CDR3 contains 14 residues. In DNA, the CDR3 is TGTGCCAGCAGCTTAATTACATTGAACACTGAAGCTTTCTTT. This encodes CASSLITLNTEAFF.

This clonotype was counted many times. The genes are TRBV6-1 and TRBJ2-5; 7 nucleotides match TRBD2. Germline V CDR1 and CDR2: MNHNS, SASEGT. Trimming cost V 6 bases and J 2 bases; bases outside gene matches: 12. The CDR3 runs 16 residues. CDR3 residues: CASSRSGLSSQETQYF. CDR3 DNA sequence: TGTGCCAGCAGCAGATCGGGACTATCATCTCAAGAGACCCAGTACTTC.

The chain combines TRBV7-8 with TRBJ1-3, with D hard to call. Germline CDR1 SGHVS, CDR2 FQNEAQ. The CDR3 sequence is 16 residues long. Between the trimmed V and J ends, which lost 5 bases and 1 base, there was a span of 15 bases. CDR3 in amino acids: CASSPPVESSGNTIYF. The CDR3 nucleotides are TGTGCCAGCAGCCCACCAGTGGAATCGTCTGGAAACACCATATATTTT.

The chain is built from TRBV7-2 and TRBJ2-7, with TRBD2 identical over 7 bases. The V segment lost 1 base and the J segment 6 bases; nucleotides outside the gene matches: 9. CDR3 length: 15 residues. Germline loops: CDR1 SGHTA, CDR2 FQGNSA. DNA for the CDR3: TGTGCCAGCAGCTTAGTCGGGACTACGCCCAGCGAGCAGTACTTC. Translation: CASSLVGTTPSEQYF.

This clonotype showed up just a few times. The chain's CDR3 is CATSRTGTGDSPLHF. CDR3 in DNA: TGTGCCACCAGCAGAACCGGGACAGGGGATTCACCCCTCCACTTT. The chain is built from TRBV15 and TRBJ1-6; TRBD1 aligns across 10 bases. The V gene's germline CDR1 is LNHNV and CDR2 YYDKDF (reference sequence). The CDR3 consists of 15 residues. Trimming removed 2 bases from V and 8 bases from J; junction bases left unmatched: 3.

This clonotype was picked up a small number of times. This chain joins TRBV25-1 and TRBJ1-1, with 10 nucleotides matching TRBD1. This CDR3 has 15 residues. The ends lost 1 base at V and 1 base at J; junction bases unmatched: 0. Germline V CDR1 and CDR2: MGHDK, SYGVNS. CDR3 sequence (DNA): TGTGCCAGCAGTGAATGGGACAGGGGGAACACTGAAGCTTTCTTT. Translated: CASSEWDRGNTEAFF.

The rearrangement links TRBV5-1 to TRBJ2-7, with 10 bases matching TRBD1. Germline-derived CDR1 and CDR2 are SGHRS and YFSETQ. The CDR3 totals 13 residues. The ends lost 7 bases at V and 4 bases at J; junction bases unmatched: 5. The CDR3 region is CASGTGDQYEQYF. The CDR3 bases are TGCGCCAGCGGGACAGGGGACCAATACGAGCAGTACTTC.

This clonotype was picked up a small number of times. The V gene is TRBV7-9, the J gene TRBJ2-1, with 11 bases aligning to TRBD1. The CDR3 is 16 residues long. Looked up from germline, CDR1 is SEHNR and CDR2 is FQNEAQ (reference sequence). V gave up 4 bases and J gave up 8 bases; unmatched junction bases: 10. CDR3 loop: CASSSPDRGPGDEQFF. The CDR3 DNA sequence: TGTGCCAGCAGCTCGCCGGACAGGGGGCCCGGGGATGAGCAGTTCTTC.

This clonotype was detected a few times. The V gene is TRBV9, the J gene TRBJ2-7, with D possibly TRBD2 on 6 matching bases. This CDR3 is built from 15 residues. Trimming took 4 bases from V and 6 from J, leaving 20 bases between them. Germline values: CDR1 SGDLS, CDR2 YYNGEE. CDR3 residues: CASSTRDGSIPEQYF. Written as DNA, the CDR3 is TGTGCCAGCAGCACCAGAGACGGGAGTATCCCCGAGCAGTACTTC. Filled out from reference TRBV9 and TRBJ2-7, the complete variable domain reads DSGVTQTPKHLITATGQRVTLRCSPRSGDLSVYWYQQSLDQGLQFLIQYYNGEERAKGNILERFSAQQFPDLHSELNLSSLELGDSALYFCASSTRDGSIPEQYFGPGTRLTVT.

V is TRBV5-5 and J is TRBJ2-7; 14 bases agree with TRBD2. The CDR3 extends over 17 amino acids. Looked up from germline, CDR1 is SGHKS and CDR2 is YYEKEE (reference sequence). V was clipped by 5 bases and J by 4 bases; unmatched bases: 11. The CDR3 DNA sequence: TGTGCCAGCAGACTGCACCTCGGGACTAGCGGGAGTTACGAGCAGTACTTC. Its protein is CASRLHLGTSGSYEQYF. Full variable domain (remainder filled in from reference TRBV5-5 and TRBJ2-7): DAGVTQSPTHLIKTRGQQVTLRCSPISGHKSVSWYQQVLGQGPQFIFQYYEKEERGRGNFPDRFSARQFPNYSSELNVNALLLGDSALYLCASRLHLGTSGSYEQYFGPGTRLTVT.

The chain's CDR3 is CASSLAFRGQGGVYNEQFF. CDR3 sequence (DNA): TGCGCCAGCAGCTTGGCCTTTCGGGGACAGGGAGGGGTTTACAATGAGCAGTTCTTC. J is TRBJ2-1 and V is TRBV5-1; 9 bases are a match to TRBD1. This CDR3 is built from 19 residues. V lost 0 bases, J lost 4 bases, and 14 bases stayed unmatched. Per the germline V gene, CDR1 is SGHRS and CDR2 is YFSETQ.

The sample holds a few counts of this clonotype. V usage is TRBV18 and J usage is TRBJ1-1; D may be TRBD1 (5 bases). CDR3 length: 14 amino acids. Trimming shortened V by 3 bases and J by 4 bases, and 12 bases separated the two germline ends. Germline values: CDR1 KGHSH, CDR2 LQKENI. Written as DNA, the CDR3 is TGTGCCAGCTCACCCACAGGAAAGGGCACTGAAGCTTTCTTT. This encodes CASSPTGKGTEAFF. The full variable domain, in which reference TRBV18 and TRBJ1-1 provide the parts outside the CDR3, is NAGVMQNPRHLVRRRGQEARLRCSPMKGHSHVYWYRQLPEEGLKFMVYLQKENIIDESGMPKERFSAEFPKEGPSILRIQQVVRGDSAAYFCASSPTGKGTEAFFGQGTRLTVV.

This clonotype was seen only a few times. The V gene is TRBV7-9, the J gene TRBJ2-5; tentatively, D is TRBD1 (6 bases). V lost 4 bases and J lost 5, with 17 bases in between. Germline CDR1 is SEHNR and CDR2 is FQNEAQ (reference sequence). CDR3 size: 15 residues. CDR3 sequence: CASSSGQQYGETQYF. CDR3 sequence (DNA): TGTGCCAGCAGCTCCGGACAGCAATATGGGGAGACCCAGTACTTC.